The 13 T cell receptor beta chains below were found in one sample sequenced in a study of CD4+ T cells in melanoma. Here immunoSEQ multiplex PCR was the method, and the copy in TCRdb shows in-frame clones only, minus some. The sample records 4,500 to 6,000 clones, 50% to 70% being singletons. Sequencing was carried out using cells from a culture (not recorded whether cultured in vitro). The receptors were sampled from a human donor with melanoma.

This sequence joins TRBV28 and TRBJ1-2; a possible D gene is TRBD1 (6 bases). Germline assignment: CDR1 MDHEN and CDR2 SYDVKM. Trimming pared 6 bases from V and 6 bases from J, leaving 17 bases between. The CDR3 length is 14 residues. This CDR3 reads CASSLTRGRDGYTF. The CDR3 DNA sequence: TGTGCCAGCAGCCTAACTCGGGGGCGCGATGGCTACACCTTC.

This clone was picked up a small number of times. The chain combines TRBV25-1 with TRBJ2-7; no reliable D call. Looked up from germline, CDR1 is MGHDK and CDR2 is SYGVNS. Trimming stripped 0 bases from V and 5 bases from J, with 17 bases between. This CDR3 is 16 amino acids long. In nucleotides, the CDR3 is TGTGCCAGCAGTGAATATTACGCAGAACGCCTGAACGAGCAGTACTTC. This gives the protein CASSEYYAERLNEQYF.

The chain combines TRBV6-6 with TRBJ2-7; tentatively, D is TRBD1 (6 bases). The ends were cut back, 6 bases at V and 3 bases at J, with 21 bases in the middle. Germline V gives CDR1 MNHNY, CDR2 SVGAGI (reference sequence). The CDR3 has 16 residues. CDR3 nucleotides: TGTGCCAGCAGCCCAAGGCCCTGGGACATAAACTACGAGCAGTACTTC. The encoded protein is CASSPRPWDINYEQYF.

The gene calls are TRBV27 and TRBJ2-7; 9 positions match TRBD1. Germline CDR1 MNHEY, CDR2 SMNVEV (reference sequence). The CDR3 extends over 14 amino acids. Losses at the gene ends were 5 bases for V and 3 bases for J; bases not matched to a gene: 5. CDR3 bases: TGTGCCAGCAGTACAGGGGGCAAAGGCTACGAGCAGTACTTC. This sequence encodes CASSTGGKGYEQYF.

The genes are TRBV25-1 and TRBJ2-5; D not certain. The CDR3 extends over 16 amino acids. Germline CDR1 reads MGHDK; CDR2 reads SYGVNS. V was trimmed by 6 bases and J by 5 bases, leaving 22 bases between them. CDR3 in amino acids: CASRPSGFNGAETQYF. The CDR3 coding sequence is TGTGCCAGCAGGCCCTCAGGCTTCAACGGCGCGGAGACCCAGTACTTC.

This clone has more than one count but fewer than ten. The chain employs TRBV12-3 or TRBV12-4 and TRBJ2-2; perhaps TRBD2 as D (5 bases). The V end was cut by 6 bases, the J end by 0 bases, with 5 bases between. The CDR3 runs to 13 residues. CDR3 in amino acids: CASRGANTGELFF. Written as DNA, the CDR3 is TGTGCCAGCAGGGGAGCGAACACCGGGGAGCTGTTTTTT.

This clone was recorded once. V is TRBV29-1 and J is TRBJ1-2; D might be TRBD1 (6 bases). V shed 5 bases and J shed 8 bases, with 18 bases lying between them. This CDR3 has 13 amino acids. Per the germline V gene, CDR1 is SQVTM and CDR2 is ANQGSEA. This CDR3 reads CSVPEGGLGGYTF. CDR3 nucleotide sequence: TGCAGCGTTCCCGAGGGGGGCCTAGGCGGCTACACCTTC.

This clone is categorized as medium-sized. The chain recombines TRBV15 with TRBJ2-7; TRBD1 matches 9 bases. V shed 3 bases and J 6 bases; nucleotides not matched to a gene: 6. The CDR3 is 14 residues long. CDR1 LNHNV and CDR2 YYDKDF come from the germline V gene (reference sequence). CDR3 in amino acids: CATSRGQGGREQYF. CDR3 sequence (DNA): TGTGCCACCAGCAGGGGACAGGGTGGGCGCGAGCAGTACTTC.

In its sample, this clone was seen a few times. The chain employs TRBV3-1 (or the pseudogene TRBV3-2) and TRBJ1-1, with 7 bases that match TRBD1. From germline, CDR1 is LGHDT and CDR2 YNNKEL (reference sequence). The CDR3 is made up of 17 amino acids. V was pared by 2 bases and J by 1 base, with 10 bases of the junction left unmatched. The CDR3 sequence: CASSQNRGMSANTEAFF. CDR3 in DNA: TGTGCCAGCAGCCAAAACAGGGGAATGAGCGCGAACACTGAAGCTTTCTTT.

This clone was seen just once. The CDR3 loop reads CASSSTGNPYEQYF. The DNA for the CDR3 is TGTGCCAGCAGCTCGACAGGGAATCCCTACGAGCAGTACTTC. The rearrangement uses TRBV7-3 and TRBJ2-7; 7 positions match TRBD1. J gave up 2 bases and V 4 bases, and 5 bases lay outside the gene matches. There are 14 residues in the CDR3. Per germline, CDR1 SGHTA and CDR2 FQGTGA.

This clone was detected only once. This chain links TRBV29-1 with TRBJ2-1; 7 bases match TRBD2. The V gene's germline CDR1 is SQVTM and CDR2 ANQGSEA. The CDR3 is 13 residues long. V shed 7 bases and J 9 bases; nucleotides not matched to a gene: 12. The CDR3 coding sequence is TGCAGCGCCTGCAAGGCTAGCGGCATTGAGCAGTTCTTC. Translated, it gives CSACKASGIEQFF.

The rearrangement links TRBV11-2 to TRBJ2-3; D gene unclear. The CDR3 is 14 amino acids. The V and J ends lost 1 base and 0 bases respectively, with 5 bases between them. CDR1 and CDR2 from the germline V gene are SGHAT and FQNNGV. This CDR3 reads CASSLGGSTDTQYF. In DNA form, the CDR3 reads TGTGCCAGCAGCTTAGGGGGAAGCACAGATACGCAGTATTTT.

By its share, this clone is medium-sized. V and J are TRBV5-1 and TRBJ2-7, with a tentative D call TRBD1 (6 bases). This CDR3 has 16 residues. V lost 4 bases, J lost 0 bases, and 17 bases lay in between. CDR1 and CDR2 from the germline V gene are SGHRS and YFSETQ. CDR3 protein: CASSPGDTVFSYEQYF. CDR3 bases: TGCGCCAGCAGCCCTGGGGACACCGTTTTCTCCTACGAGCAGTACTTC.